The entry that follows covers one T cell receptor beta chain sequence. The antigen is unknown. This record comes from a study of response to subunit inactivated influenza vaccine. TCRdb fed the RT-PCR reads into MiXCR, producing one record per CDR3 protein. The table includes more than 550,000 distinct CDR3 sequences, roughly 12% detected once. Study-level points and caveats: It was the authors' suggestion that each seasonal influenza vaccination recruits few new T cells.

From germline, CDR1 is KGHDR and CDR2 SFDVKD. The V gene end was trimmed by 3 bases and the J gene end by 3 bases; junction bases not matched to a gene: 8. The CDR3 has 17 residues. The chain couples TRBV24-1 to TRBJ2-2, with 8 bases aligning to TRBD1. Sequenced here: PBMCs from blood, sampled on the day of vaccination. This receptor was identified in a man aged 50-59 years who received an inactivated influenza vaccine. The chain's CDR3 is CATSDPSLRGHTGELFF. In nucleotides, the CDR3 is TGTGCCACCAGTGATCCAAGCCTCAGGGGGCACACCGGGGAGCTGTTTTTT.